This TCR beta chain was captured in a study of shared clonotypes between healthy human individuals. As for the study in general: The study used three CD4 naive, three CD4 memory, two CD8 naive and one CD8 memory plate per donor. General study results and limits: Generally, naive subsets came out with larger estimated richness than memory subsets. All-four-donor shared clonotypes had higher generation probabilities than non-shared clonotypes did.

Notes on this clone: Its antigen is not known.

With V trimmed by 5 bases and J by 0 bases, 3 bases remained unmatched. CDR3 size: 14 residues. Germline-derived CDR1 and CDR2 are SEHNR and FQNEAQ (reference sequence). Authors' analysis steps: Filtering differed, since immunoSEQ gave only junction sequences and no quality scores. Assay used: immunoSEQ multiplex PCR; TCRdb lists only in-frame clones, some missing. V, J and clone size were drawn from that table, and D and trimming were deduced from the DNA. This sample has under 1,900,000 clones, with roughly 98.5% found just once. The sequenced sample was naive CD4+ T cells sorted from blood. Specified subset: CD45RA+ positively selected. This chain links TRBV7-9 with TRBJ2-7; 8 positions match TRBD1. This clonotype was sampled from a man between 25 and 39 years old in good health. DNA for the CDR3: TGTGCCAGCAGCCGACAGGGGCCCTCCTACGAGCAGTACTTC. Translated, it gives CASSRQGPSYEQYF.